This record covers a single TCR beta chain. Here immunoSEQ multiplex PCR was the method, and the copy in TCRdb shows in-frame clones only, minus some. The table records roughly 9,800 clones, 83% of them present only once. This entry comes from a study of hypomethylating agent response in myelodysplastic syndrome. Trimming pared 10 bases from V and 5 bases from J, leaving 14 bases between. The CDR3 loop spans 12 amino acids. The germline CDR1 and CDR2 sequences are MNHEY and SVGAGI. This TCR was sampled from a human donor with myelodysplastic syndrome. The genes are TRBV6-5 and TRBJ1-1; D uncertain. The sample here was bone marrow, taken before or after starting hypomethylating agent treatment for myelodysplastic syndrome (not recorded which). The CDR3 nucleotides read TGTGCCACCTCCGAGGCTGGGACTGAAGCTTTCTTT. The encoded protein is CATSEAGTEAFF.